Described below is a single T cell receptor (beta chain) sequence and its context. Its antigen is still unknown. This sample was included in a study of cytomegalovirus exposure and HLA in healthy donors. Findings and limits, study-wide: Later analysis identified several of the most significant clusters that appeared linked to common viral pathogens. It was confirmed in vitro that a few of the CMV-associated chains were specific for CMV antigens.

Vbeta (60) and Jbeta (13) primers were used in the PCR. Measured with immunoSEQ multiplex PCR; TCRdb has only the in-frame clones, and not every one. Of over 70,000 clones in the sample, less than 80% were seen once. This CDR3 has 15 residues. J was trimmed by 7 bases and V by 1 base; bases with no gene match: 4. Germline-derived CDR1 and CDR2 are SGHRS and YFSETQ. The rearrangement links TRBV5-1 to TRBJ2-3; 12 nucleotides align to TRBD2. The sequence came from a man aged 30-40 years in good health and CMV-seropositive. Material: PBMCs. CDR3 DNA sequence: TGCGCCAGCAGCTTGTCTAGCGGGGGGGCCAATACGCAGTATTTT. Protein sequence: CASSLSSGGANTQYF.